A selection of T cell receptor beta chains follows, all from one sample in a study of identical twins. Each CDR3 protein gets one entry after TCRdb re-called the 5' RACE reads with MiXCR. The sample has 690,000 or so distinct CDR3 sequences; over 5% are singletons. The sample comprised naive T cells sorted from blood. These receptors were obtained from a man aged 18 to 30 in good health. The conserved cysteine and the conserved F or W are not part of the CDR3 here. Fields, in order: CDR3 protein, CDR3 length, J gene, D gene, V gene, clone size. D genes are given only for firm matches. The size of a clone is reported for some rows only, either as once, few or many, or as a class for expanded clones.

ASRGDRPPSYEQY | 13 | TRBJ2-7 | . | TRBV6-1 | .
ASSTQGAETQY | 11 | TRBJ2-5 | TRBD1 | TRBV9 | many
ASISRFVPGDLGEQY | 15 | TRBJ2-7 | . | TRBV6-2/TRBV6-3 | few
SVVYRDRHNEQF | 12 | TRBJ2-1 | TRBD1 | TRBV29-1 | many
ASSLQRGGNTEAF | 13 | TRBJ1-1 | . | TRBV7-2 | .
SARDLGDVETQY | 12 | TRBJ2-5 | . | TRBV20-1 | many
ASSNGGHLGAEQF | 13 | TRBJ2-1 | . | TRBV9 | .
ASRILLWGTSGELF | 14 | TRBJ2-2 | . | TRBV12-3/TRBV12-4 | .
ASSQGRKNTGELF | 13 | TRBJ2-2 | . | TRBV4-3 | many
SVGWGDEQF | 9 | TRBJ2-1 | . | TRBV29-1 | many
ASSLRTGLAKNIQY | 14 | TRBJ2-4 | . | TRBV3-1 | few
ASTRQLGQGQDTEAF | 15 | TRBJ1-1 | TRBD1 | TRBV5-1 | many
ASSLLSGGLTVETQY | 15 | TRBJ2-5 | . | TRBV27 | many
ASRGLESPTDTQY | 13 | TRBJ2-3 | TRBD2 | TRBV6-1 | few
ASSYRDSSYGYT | 12 | TRBJ1-2 | TRBD1 | TRBV6-5 | .
ASSQQDSYEQY | 11 | TRBJ2-7 | . | TRBV18 | few
ASSLAPAGLSTDTQY | 15 | TRBJ2-3 | . | TRBV11-1 | .
ASSQVNRVFEQF | 12 | TRBJ2-1 | . | TRBV3-1 | many
ASSDGAAYNEQF | 12 | TRBJ2-1 | . | TRBV7-2 | many
ASRNLLKPNYGYT | 13 | TRBJ1-2 | . | TRBV5-1 | many
ASKMTSGPSTGELF | 14 | TRBJ2-2 | TRBD2 | TRBV7-6 | .
ASSPTPGQGSYGYT | 14 | TRBJ1-2 | TRBD1 | TRBV4-2 | few
AIKAGTSTDTQY | 12 | TRBJ2-3 | . | TRBV10-3 | many
ASSRSGDYRRMGTDTQY | 17 | TRBJ2-3 | TRBD2 | TRBV18 | few
ASSVAPSLGGETQY | 14 | TRBJ2-5 | . | TRBV9 | .
ASRGEGLQETQY | 12 | TRBJ2-5 | . | TRBV9 | many
ATSGRVLSSNTDTQY | 15 | TRBJ2-3 | . | TRBV24-1 | many
ASSIGRTERFDTQY | 14 | TRBJ2-3 | . | TRBV19 | .
ASSFPLLAGVENEQF | 15 | TRBJ2-1 | TRBD2 | TRBV5-5 | few
ASRGSGSSGELF | 12 | TRBJ2-2 | TRBD2 | TRBV7-9 | few
AISESWIGDGYT | 12 | TRBJ1-2 | . | TRBV10-3 | many
ASSPKTRTSGINTGELF | 17 | TRBJ2-2 | TRBD2 | TRBV12-3/TRBV12-4 | .
ASWRGTGELF | 10 | TRBJ2-2 | . | TRBV6-5 | many
SESGSSAGYT | 10 | TRBJ1-2 | . | TRBV29-1 | few
SAPREGQETQY | 11 | TRBJ2-5 | TRBD2 | TRBV20-1 | many
ASSSGDWGSYNEQF | 14 | TRBJ2-1 | . | TRBV7-9 | .
ASGQVPSYEQY | 11 | TRBJ2-7 | TRBD1 | TRBV28 | many
SATLLAATYEQY | 12 | TRBJ2-7 | TRBD2 | TRBV29-1 | few
SVGHRPGSYEQY | 12 | TRBJ2-7 | . | TRBV29-1 | many
ASSFTSPLWDTQY | 13 | TRBJ2-3 | . | TRBV5-1 | many
ASSPDRASGANVLT | 14 | TRBJ2-6 | . | TRBV7-6 | .
ASSQDLAVTDTQY | 13 | TRBJ2-3 | . | TRBV3-1 | .
ASSPSSGISSYNEQF | 15 | TRBJ2-1 | TRBD2 | TRBV25-1 | few
ASSPGGHPEKLF | 12 | TRBJ1-4 | . | TRBV7-2 | few
ASSGGLESTDTQY | 13 | TRBJ2-3 | TRBD2 | TRBV5-1 | few
ASSLEGGAGARY | 12 | TRBJ2-3 | TRBD2 | TRBV5-1 | many
SAPVAGNTEAF | 11 | TRBJ1-1 | . | TRBV20-1 | many
ASSHQEGVNTEAF | 13 | TRBJ1-1 | . | TRBV5-1 | many
ASSLGTNIQY | 10 | TRBJ2-4 | . | TRBV25-1 | many
ASSYSTSLSETQY | 13 | TRBJ2-5 | . | TRBV6-5 | many
ASTSGGNTGELF | 12 | TRBJ2-2 | TRBD2 | TRBV7-9 | many
ASSHRNEQF | 9 | TRBJ2-1 | . | TRBV4-2 | many
SAIRGSSSYNEQF | 13 | TRBJ2-1 | . | TRBV20-1 | .
SVNGDRGTTGYTQY | 14 | TRBJ2-3 | TRBD1 | TRBV29-1 | many
ASGAGGPADTQY | 12 | TRBJ2-3 | TRBD2 | TRBV30 | .